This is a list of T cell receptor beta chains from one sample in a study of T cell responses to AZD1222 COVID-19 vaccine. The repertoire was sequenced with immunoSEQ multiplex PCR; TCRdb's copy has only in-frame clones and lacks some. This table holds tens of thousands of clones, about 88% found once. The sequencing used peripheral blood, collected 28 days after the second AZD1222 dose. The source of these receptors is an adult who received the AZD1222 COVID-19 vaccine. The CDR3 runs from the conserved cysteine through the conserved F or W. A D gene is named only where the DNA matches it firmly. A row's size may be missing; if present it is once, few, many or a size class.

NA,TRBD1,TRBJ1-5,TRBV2,CASSILPGQQHF,TGTGCCAGCAGTATACTGCCGGGACAGCAGCATTTT
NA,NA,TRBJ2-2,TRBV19,CASSTSWTRGTGELFF,TGTGCCAGTAGTACTTCGTGGACCCGTGGCACCGGGGAGCTGTTTTTT
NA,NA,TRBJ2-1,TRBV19,CASSPRGQAFYNEQFF,TGTGCCAGTAGTCCCCGAGGGCAGGCCTTTTACAATGAGCAGTTCTTC
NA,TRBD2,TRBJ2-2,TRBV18,CASSQERGHRTNTGELFF,TGTGCCAGCTCACAAGAGCGGGGCCACCGAACGAACACCGGGGAGCTGTTTTTT
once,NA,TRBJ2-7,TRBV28,CASKPGSHSYEQYF,TGTGCCAGCAAGCCGGGATCGCACTCCTACGAGCAGTACTTC
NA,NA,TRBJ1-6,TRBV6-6,CASSYSGEDSPLHF,TGTGCCAGCAGTTACTCAGGGGAGGATTCACCCCTCCACTTT
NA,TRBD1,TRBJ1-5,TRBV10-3,CAIRRQGDQPQHF,TGTGCCATCAGAAGACAGGGGGACCAGCCCCAGCATTTT
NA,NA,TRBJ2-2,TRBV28,CASSIVDFYANTGELFF,TGTGCCAGCAGTATCGTCGACTTCTACGCGAACACCGGGGAGCTGTTTTTT
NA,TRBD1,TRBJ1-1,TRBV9,CASSEGGQGRTEAFF,TGTGCCAGCAGCGAGGGGGGACAGGGCCGGACTGAAGCTTTCTTT
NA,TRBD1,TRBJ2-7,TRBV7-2,CASSHRDSAVEQYF,TGTGCCAGCAGCCACCGGGACAGCGCCGTCGAGCAGTACTTC
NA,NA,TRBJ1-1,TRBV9,CASGTSTDSLNTEAFF,TGTGCCAGCGGGACCTCCACAGACTCCTTGAACACTGAAGCTTTCTTT
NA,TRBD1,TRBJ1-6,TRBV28,CASRGGGARTPLHF,TGTGCCAGCCGGGGAGGGGGCGCAAGGACACCCCTCCACTTT
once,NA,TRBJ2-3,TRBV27,CASSPLPEAGRTDTQYF,TGTGCCAGCAGCCCCTTACCTGAGGCGGGACGAACAGATACGCAGTATTTT
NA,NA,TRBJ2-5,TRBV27,CASSPFLTVSQETQYF,TGTGCCAGCAGTCCTTTTCTGACAGTTTCGCAAGAGACCCAGTACTTC
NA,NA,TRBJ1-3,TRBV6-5,CASGIREGSGNTIYF,TGTGCCAGCGGTATAAGGGAGGGCTCTGGAAACACCATATATTTT
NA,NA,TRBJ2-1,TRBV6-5,CASTMGGGGDQFF,TGTGCCAGCACCATGGGAGGAGGGGGGGACCAGTTCTTC
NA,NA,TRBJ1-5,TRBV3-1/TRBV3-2,CASSQATAQPQHF,TGTGCCAGCAGCCAGGCAACGGCCCAGCCCCAGCATTTT
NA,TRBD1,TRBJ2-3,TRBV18,CASSPGGTGGVRTDTQYF,TGTGCCAGCTCACCGGGCGGGACAGGAGGGGTTCGCACAGATACGCAGTATTTT
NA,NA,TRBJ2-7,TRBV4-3,CASSQDFGLRHEQYF,TGCGCCAGCAGCCAAGATTTCGGTCTTAGGCACGAGCAGTACTTC
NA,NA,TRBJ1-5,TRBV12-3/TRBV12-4,CASSFGENQPQHF,TGTGCCAGCAGTTTCGGGGAAAATCAGCCCCAGCATTTT
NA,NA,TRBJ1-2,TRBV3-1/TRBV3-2,CASSQEQGNYGYTF,TGTGCCAGCAGCCAAGAACAGGGAAACTATGGCTACACCTTC
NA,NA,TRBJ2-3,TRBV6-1,CASSEPNLGTTAQYF,TGTGCCAGCAGTGAACCCAACTTGGGCACGACAGCGCAGTATTTT
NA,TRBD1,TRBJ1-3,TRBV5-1,CASSLGTAGNTIYF,TGCGCCAGCAGCCTAGGGACAGCCGGAAACACCATATATTTT
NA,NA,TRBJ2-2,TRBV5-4,CASRPGTNTGELFF,TGTGCCAGCAGGCCAGGGACTAACACCGGGGAGCTGTTTTTT
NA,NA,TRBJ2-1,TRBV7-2,CASSLVGGQRGSAREQFF,TGTGCCAGCAGCTTAGTGGGGGGACAGCGCGGGAGCGCTCGAGAGCAGTTCTTC
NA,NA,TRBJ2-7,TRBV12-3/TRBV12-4,CASSPGVYEQYF,TGTGCCAGCAGCCCGGGAGTCTACGAGCAGTACTTC
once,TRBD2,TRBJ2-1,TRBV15,CATSKLIAGGDGEQFF,TGTGCCACCAGCAAATTAATAGCGGGAGGCGACGGTGAGCAGTTCTTC
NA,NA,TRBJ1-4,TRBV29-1,CSVEDGREKLFF,TGCAGCGTCGAGGACGGACGTGAAAAACTGTTTTTT
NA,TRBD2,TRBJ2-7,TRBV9,CASSAGGSGDIEQYF,TGTGCCAGCAGCGCGGGGGGTAGTGGGGATATCGAGCAGTACTTC
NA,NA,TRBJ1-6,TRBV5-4,CASRAGHNNSPLHF,TGTGCCAGCAGGGCGGGACACAATAATTCACCCCTCCACTTT
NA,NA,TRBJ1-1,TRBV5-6,CASSLGPRGAFF,TGTGCCAGCAGCTTAGGTCCCCGAGGAGCTTTCTTT
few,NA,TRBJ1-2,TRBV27,CASKGGGIYGYTF,TGTGCCAGCAAAGGCGGGGGGATCTATGGCTACACCTTC
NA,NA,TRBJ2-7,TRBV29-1,CSVPWGDGQYF,TGCAGCGTTCCTTGGGGGGACGGGCAGTACTTC
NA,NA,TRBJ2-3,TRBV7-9,CASSVRDISTDTQYF,TGTGCCAGCAGCGTAAGGGACATCAGCACAGATACGCAGTATTTT
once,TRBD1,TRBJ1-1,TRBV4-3,CASSQRTGGIYEAFF,TGCGCCAGCAGCCAAAGAACAGGGGGAATCTATGAAGCTTTCTTT
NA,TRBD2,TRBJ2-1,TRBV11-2,CASSFGLEGLHNEQFF,TGTGCCAGCAGCTTTGGACTAGAGGGACTACACAATGAGCAGTTCTTC
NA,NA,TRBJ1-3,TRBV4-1,CASSQDSGARGGNTIYF,TGCGCCAGCAGCCAAGATTCAGGAGCTCGCGGTGGAAACACCATATATTTT
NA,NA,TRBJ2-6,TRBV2,CASGGSGANVLTF,TGTGCCAGCGGTGGTTCTGGGGCCAACGTCCTGACTTTC
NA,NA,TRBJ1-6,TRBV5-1,CASRGSGLGYSPLHF,TGCGCCAGCAGAGGTTCAGGGCTTGGGTATTCACCCCTCCACTTT
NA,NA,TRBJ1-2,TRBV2,CASSDGVRSLYGYTF,TGTGCCAGCAGTGATGGCGTCCGATCTTTATATGGCTACACCTTC
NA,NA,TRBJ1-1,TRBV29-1,CSVSRSVAEAFF,TGCAGCGTTTCTCGTTCTGTAGCTGAAGCTTTCTTT
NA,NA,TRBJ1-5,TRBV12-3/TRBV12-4,CASSSLNDQPQHF,TGTGCCAGCAGTTCGTTGAATGATCAGCCCCAGCATTTT
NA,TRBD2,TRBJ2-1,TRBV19,CASSIVAGVPYNEQFF,TGTGCCAGTAGCATCGTAGCGGGAGTTCCCTACAATGAGCAGTTCTTC
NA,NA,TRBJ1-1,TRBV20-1,CSARMIEAFF,TGCAGTGCTAGAATGATTGAAGCTTTCTTT
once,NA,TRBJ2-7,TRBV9,CASSPDAGWEQYF,TGTGCCAGCAGCCCAGACGCAGGGTGGGAGCAGTACTTC
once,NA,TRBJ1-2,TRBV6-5,CASMAQASLGYTF,TGTGCCAGCATGGCACAGGCTTCACTTGGCTACACCTTC
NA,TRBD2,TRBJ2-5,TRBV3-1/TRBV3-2,CASSQEQGLAGQETQYF,TGTGCCAGCAGCCAAGAGCAAGGACTAGCGGGGCAAGAGACCCAGTACTTC
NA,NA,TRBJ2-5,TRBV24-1,CATSDSGETQYF,TGTGCCACCAGTGATTCCGGAGAGACCCAGTACTTC
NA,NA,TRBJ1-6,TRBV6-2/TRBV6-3,CASSQGYHNSPLHF,TGTGCCAGCAGTCAGGGGTACCATAATTCACCCCTCCACTTT
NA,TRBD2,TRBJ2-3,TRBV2,CASSDGPGLAGGDTQYF,TGTGCCAGCAGTGATGGGCCGGGACTAGCGGGGGGAGATACGCAGTATTTT
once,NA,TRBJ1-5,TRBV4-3,CASSQDRGQPQHF,TGCGCCAGCAGCCAAGATCGAGGGCAGCCCCAGCATTTT
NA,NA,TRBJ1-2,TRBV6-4,CASSDSIGYTF,TGTGCCAGCAGTGACTCGATCGGCTACACCTTC
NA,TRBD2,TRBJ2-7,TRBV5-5,CASSSGTSYLYEQYF,TGTGCCAGCAGCTCCGGGACTAGCTATTTATACGAGCAGTACTTC
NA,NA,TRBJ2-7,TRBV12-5,CASAISYEQYF,TGTGCTAGTGCAATTAGCTACGAGCAGTACTTC
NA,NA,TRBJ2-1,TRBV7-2,CASSLRAYGARDGNEQFF,TGTGCCAGCAGCTTACGAGCTTATGGAGCTCGGGATGGGAATGAGCAGTTCTTC